The source of this T cell receptor (beta chain) is a study of T cell responses to AZD1222 COVID-19 vaccine. Findings of the study overall: Unmutated regions of variants are reportedly targeted by nearly half of spike-specific TCRs. Donors skewed white British and female; clonal diversity was possibly underestimated. Two doses of AZD1222 preceded a rise in Spike-specific TCR breadth and depth.

CDR3 length: 15 residues. Trimming took 6 bases from V and 9 from J; bases not matched to a gene: 15. Germline CDR1 and CDR2: MNHEY and SMNVEV (reference sequence). Comments on this clone: The antigen remains undetermined.

Clones were read by immunoSEQ multiplex PCR, and TCRdb kept only the in-frame ones, dropping some. This sample has around 160,000 clones, with about 90% found just once. The sequence came from an adult in good health. The J gene is TRBJ2-3, the V gene TRBV27; 7 bases align to TRBD2. Sequenced here: peripheral blood, sampled on day 0 of AZD1222 vaccination. The CDR3 nucleotides are TGTGCCAGCAGCCAAAACGGACTAGAGGAGGAGACGCAGTATTTT. It yields the protein CASSQNGLEEETQYF.